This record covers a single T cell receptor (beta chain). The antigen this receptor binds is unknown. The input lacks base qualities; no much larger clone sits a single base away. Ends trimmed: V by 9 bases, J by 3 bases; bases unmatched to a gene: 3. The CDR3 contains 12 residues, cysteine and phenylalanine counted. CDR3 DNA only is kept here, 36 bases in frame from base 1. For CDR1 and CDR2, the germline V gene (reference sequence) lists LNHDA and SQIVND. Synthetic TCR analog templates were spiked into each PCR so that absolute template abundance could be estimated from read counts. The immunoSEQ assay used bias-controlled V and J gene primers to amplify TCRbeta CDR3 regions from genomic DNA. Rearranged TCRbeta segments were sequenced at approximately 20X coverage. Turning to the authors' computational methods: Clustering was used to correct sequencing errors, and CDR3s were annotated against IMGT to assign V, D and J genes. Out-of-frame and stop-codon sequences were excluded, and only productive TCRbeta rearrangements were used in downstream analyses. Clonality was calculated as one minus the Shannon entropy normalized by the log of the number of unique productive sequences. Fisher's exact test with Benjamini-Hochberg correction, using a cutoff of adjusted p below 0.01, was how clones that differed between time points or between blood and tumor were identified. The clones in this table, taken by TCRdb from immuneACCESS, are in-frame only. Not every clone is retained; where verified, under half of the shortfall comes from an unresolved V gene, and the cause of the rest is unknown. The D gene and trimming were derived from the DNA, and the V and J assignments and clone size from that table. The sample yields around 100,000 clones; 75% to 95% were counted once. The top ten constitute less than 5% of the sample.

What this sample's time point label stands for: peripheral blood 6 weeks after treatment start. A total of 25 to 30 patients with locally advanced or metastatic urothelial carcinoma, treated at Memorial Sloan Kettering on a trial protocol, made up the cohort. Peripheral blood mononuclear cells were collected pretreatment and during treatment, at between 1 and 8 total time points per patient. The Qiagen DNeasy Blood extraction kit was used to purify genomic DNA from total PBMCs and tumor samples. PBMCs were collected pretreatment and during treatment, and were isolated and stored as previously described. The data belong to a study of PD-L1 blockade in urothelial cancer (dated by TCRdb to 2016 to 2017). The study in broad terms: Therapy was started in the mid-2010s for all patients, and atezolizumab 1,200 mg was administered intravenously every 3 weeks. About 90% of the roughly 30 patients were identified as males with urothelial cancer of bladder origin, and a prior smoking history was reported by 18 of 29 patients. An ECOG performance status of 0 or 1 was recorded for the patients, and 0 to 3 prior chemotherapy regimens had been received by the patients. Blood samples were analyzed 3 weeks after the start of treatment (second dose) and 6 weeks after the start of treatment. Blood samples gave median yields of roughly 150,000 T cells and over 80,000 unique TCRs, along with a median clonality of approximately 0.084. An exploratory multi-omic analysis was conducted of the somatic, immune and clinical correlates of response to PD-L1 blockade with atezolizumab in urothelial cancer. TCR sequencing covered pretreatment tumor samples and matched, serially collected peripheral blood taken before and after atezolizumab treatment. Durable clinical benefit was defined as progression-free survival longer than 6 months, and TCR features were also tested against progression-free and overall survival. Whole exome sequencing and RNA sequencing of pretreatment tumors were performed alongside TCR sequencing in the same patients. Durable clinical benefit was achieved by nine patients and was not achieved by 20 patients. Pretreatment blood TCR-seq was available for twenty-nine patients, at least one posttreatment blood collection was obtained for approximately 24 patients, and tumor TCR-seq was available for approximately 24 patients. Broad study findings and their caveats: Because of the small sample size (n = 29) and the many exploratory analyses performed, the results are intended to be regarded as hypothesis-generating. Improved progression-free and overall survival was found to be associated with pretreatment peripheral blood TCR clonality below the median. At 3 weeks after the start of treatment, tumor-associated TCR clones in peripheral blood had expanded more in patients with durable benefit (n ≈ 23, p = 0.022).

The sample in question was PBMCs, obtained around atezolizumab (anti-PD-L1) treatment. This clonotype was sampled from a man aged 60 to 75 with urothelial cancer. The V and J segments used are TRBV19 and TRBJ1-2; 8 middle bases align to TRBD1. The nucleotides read TGTGCCAGCAAGACAGGGGACTATGGCTACACCTTC. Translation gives CASKTGDYGYTF. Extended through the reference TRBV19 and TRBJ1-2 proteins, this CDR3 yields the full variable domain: DGGITQSPKYLFRKEGQNVTLSCEQNLNHDAMYWYRQDPGQGLRLIYYSQIVNDFQKGDIAEGYSVSREKKESFPLTVTSAQKNPTAFYLCASKTGDYGYTFGSGTRLTVV.